A selection of T cell receptor beta chains follows, all from one sample in a study of OX40 agonist ivuxolimab in advanced cancers. The method was immunoSEQ multiplex PCR; TCRdb's version includes in-frame clones alone and lacks a portion of them. Among over 50,000 clones listed, approximately 81% were seen once. This material consisted of CD4+ or CD8+ T cells sorted from blood, taken in a trial of the OX40 agonist ivuxolimab. All receptors derive from an adult with an advanced solid tumor such as melanoma, head and neck, liver or kidney cancer. The CDR3 runs from the conserved cysteine through the conserved F or W. Fields, in order: CDR3 DNA, CDR3 protein, CDR3 length, D gene, V gene, clone size, J gene. A D gene is named only where the DNA matches it firmly. Clone size, where shown, is once, few, many, or a class for clones that have expanded.

DNA: TGTGCCAGCAGTTTATTAGGGGCTGAGACCCAGTACTTC
CDR3: CASSLLGAETQYF
length: 13
D: NA
V: TRBV27
size: NA
J: TRBJ2-5

DNA: TGTGCCAGCAGGGGGGAGGCAAACACTGAAGCTTTCTTT
CDR3: CASRGEANTEAFF
length: 13
D: NA
V: TRBV5-4
size: few
J: TRBJ1-1

DNA: TGTGCCAGCAGCGCTCAGACTAGCGGGAGGGCGGGAGAGCAGTTCTTC
CDR3: CASSAQTSGRAGEQFF
length: 16
D: TRBD2
V: TRBV9
size: NA
J: TRBJ2-1

DNA: TGTGCCAGCAGTTCCGCGGGACAACCTAGGGATTACTATGGCTACACCTTC
CDR3: CASSSAGQPRDYYGYTF
length: 17
D: NA
V: TRBV27
size: NA
J: TRBJ1-2

DNA: TGTGCCAGCAGCTTACATCGCTCCTACAATGAGCAGTTCTTC
CDR3: CASSLHRSYNEQFF
length: 14
D: NA
V: TRBV7-2
size: NA
J: TRBJ2-1

DNA: TGTGCCAGTAGTATAGCTCGGGAGGAGACCCAGTACTTC
CDR3: CASSIAREETQYF
length: 13
D: NA
V: TRBV19
size: NA
J: TRBJ2-5

DNA: TGCAGTGCAGAACAGGGAAATGAGCAGTTCTTC
CDR3: CSAEQGNEQFF
length: 11
D: NA
V: TRBV20-1
size: NA
J: TRBJ2-1

DNA: TGTGCCACGTCTAGCGGGTATAAGAATACGCAGTATTTT
CDR3: CATSSGYKNTQYF
length: 13
D: TRBD2
V: TRBV27
size: NA
J: TRBJ2-3

DNA: TGTGCCAGCACCTCCAAGTACGAGCAGTACTTC
CDR3: CASTSKYEQYF
length: 11
D: NA
V: TRBV28
size: NA
J: TRBJ2-7

DNA: TGTGCCAGCACGAGAAGCGGGAGGGCCACAGATACGCAGTATTTT
CDR3: CASTRSGRATDTQYF
length: 15
D: TRBD2
V: TRBV6-5
size: NA
J: TRBJ2-3

DNA: TGTGCCAGCTCACTTATGGACAGGGAAGAGACCCAGTACTTC
CDR3: CASSLMDREETQYF
length: 14
D: TRBD1
V: TRBV18
size: NA
J: TRBJ2-5

DNA: TGTGCCAGCAGCTTAGATGGGACAGGGGGCGCCTCGGCTGGCCACACCTTC
CDR3: CASSLDGTGGASAGHTF
length: 17
D: TRBD1
V: TRBV7-2
size: NA
J: TRBJ1-2

DNA: TGTGCCAGCAGAGACAATGAGCAGTTCTTC
CDR3: CASRDNEQFF
length: 10
D: NA
V: TRBV6-5
size: NA
J: TRBJ2-1

DNA: TGTGCCGTGGGGGTAGGCTACACCTTC
CDR3: CAVGVGYTF
length: 9
D: NA
V: TRBV7-2
size: NA
J: TRBJ1-2

DNA: TGCGCCAGGTCGGGAGCTAACTATGGCTACACCTTC
CDR3: CARSGANYGYTF
length: 12
D: NA
V: TRBV5-1
size: few
J: TRBJ1-2

DNA: TGTGCCAGCTCACCATCCGGGAACACCGGGGAGCTGTTTTTT
CDR3: CASSPSGNTGELFF
length: 14
D: NA
V: TRBV18
size: NA
J: TRBJ2-2

DNA: TGTGCCAGCAGCTCCACTGGGGCCAACGTCCTGACTTTC
CDR3: CASSSTGANVLTF
length: 13
D: NA
V: TRBV6-6
size: NA
J: TRBJ2-6

DNA: TGCAGCGTTGAGCTGGGGGCAGCAAAAGAGACCCAGTACTTC
CDR3: CSVELGAAKETQYF
length: 14
D: NA
V: TRBV29-1
size: NA
J: TRBJ2-5

DNA: TGTGCCAGCAGCACCCACCTCGGGAGCACAGATACGCAGTATTTT
CDR3: CASSTHLGSTDTQYF
length: 15
D: NA
V: TRBV7-6
size: NA
J: TRBJ2-3

DNA: TGTGCCAGCAGCTCCGACAGGGTAGTTAACTATGGCTACACCTTC
CDR3: CASSSDRVVNYGYTF
length: 15
D: TRBD1
V: TRBV6-5
size: NA
J: TRBJ1-2